The entry below describes one T cell receptor (beta chain). What it binds is unknown. This sample was included in a study of shared clonotypes between healthy human individuals. Sequencing was performed with immunoSEQ multiplex PCR; in TCRdb, only in-frame clones are kept and a portion is missing. Among roughly 2,300,000 clones listed, just under 95% were seen once. Per germline, CDR1 KGHSH and CDR2 LQKENI. CDR3 length: 13 amino acids. The J segment lost 8 bases and the V segment lost 3 bases, leaving 6 bases of the junction unmatched. The study's findings and limits: The small donor group covered limited genetic and exposure diversity. Naive subsets tended to show greater estimated richness than memory subsets. Across a handful of donors, naive CD4 shared about 5%, naive CD8 over 3%, memory CD4 more than 2%, memory CD8 over 0.3%. Clonotype sharing among the donors was expected to vary with sequencing depth.

This chain links TRBV18 with TRBJ1-2; 7 bases fit TRBD1. The receptor was isolated from a man aged 18 to 29 in good health. Some clones in this sample may be carry-over from other donors' samples. Sequences were obtained from naive CD4+ T cells from PBMCs. The sample's subset: CD45RA+ positively selected. The CDR3 is CASSPDRAGGYTF. CDR3 in DNA: TGTGCCAGCTCACCCGACAGGGCTGGAGGCTACACCTTC.